Listed below are T cell receptor beta chains from one sample, sequenced in a study of vaccination and CD4 T cells after COVID-19. TCRdb itself ran the PCR reads through MiXCR, one entry per CDR3 protein. Of about 20,000 distinct CDR3 sequences listed, 45% to 60% are singletons. Antigens of these TCRs are unknown. Material: CD4+ T cells from blood, cultured in vitro. The receptors come from a human donor who had recovered from COVID-19. Each CDR3 is given with its conserved first and last residue. A D gene is named only where the DNA matches it firmly. Rows may omit the clone size; those that give it use once, few, many or a size class.

D: -
J: TRBJ1-2
V: TRBV6-1
size: -
CDR3: CASSDTGTYYGYTF
DNA: TGTGCCAGCAGTGACACGGGGACCTACTATGGCTACACCTTC

D: -
J: TRBJ2-5
V: TRBV6-1
size: few
CDR3: CASSEVWMTQETQYF
DNA: TGTGCCAGCAGTGAAGTGTGGATGACTCAAGAGACCCAGTACTTC

D: -
J: TRBJ2-1
V: TRBV5-4
size: -
CDR3: CASSSGGRGAYNEQFF
DNA: TGTGCCAGCAGCTCAGGAGGAAGGGGAGCCTACAATGAGCAGTTCTTC

D: -
J: TRBJ1-1
V: TRBV20-1
size: few
CDR3: CSGGSDTEAFF
DNA: TGCAGTGGCGGCAGCGACACTGAAGCTTTCTTT

D: TRBD2
J: TRBJ2-1
V: TRBV7-2
size: once
CDR3: CASSPLGLAGVVGFF
DNA: TGTGCCAGCAGCCCCCTGGGACTAGCGGGAGTAGTAGGGTTCTTC

D: TRBD2
J: TRBJ2-7
V: TRBV4-3
size: once
CDR3: CASSQEAGGLSEQYF
DNA: TGCGCCAGCAGCCAAGAGGCGGGAGGGCTGTCCGAGCAGTACTTC

D: TRBD1
J: TRBJ1-6
V: TRBV12-3/TRBV12-4
size: -
CDR3: CASRSGQFSPLHF
DNA: TGTGCCAGCAGGTCGGGACAGTTCTCACCCCTCCACTTT

D: TRBD1
J: TRBJ2-5
V: TRBV2
size: medium-sized
CDR3: CASGGPTGPQETQYF
DNA: TGTGCCAGCGGCGGACCGACAGGGCCACAAGAGACCCAGTACTTC

D: -
J: TRBJ1-3
V: TRBV11-3
size: -
CDR3: CASSGGAGNTIYF
DNA: TGTGCCAGCAGCGGAGGGGCTGGAAACACCATATATTTT

D: TRBD1
J: TRBJ1-4
V: TRBV2
size: -
CDR3: CASSDRGDFNEKLFF
DNA: TGTGCCAGCAGTGACAGGGGGGACTTTAATGAAAAACTGTTTTTT

D: TRBD1
J: TRBJ2-6
V: TRBV7-8
size: once
CDR3: CASRPTGGNSGANVLTF
DNA: TGTGCCAGCAGACCGACAGGGGGAAACTCTGGGGCCAACGTCCTGACTTTC

D: -
J: TRBJ2-2
V: TRBV7-3
size: -
CDR3: CASTRGGTTTGELFF
DNA: TGTGCCAGCACCCGCGGTGGCACAACCACCGGGGAGCTGTTTTTT

D: -
J: TRBJ1-5
V: TRBV12-3/TRBV12-4
size: few
CDR3: CASSLKREVGNQPQHF
DNA: TGTGCCAGCAGTTTAAAGAGGGAGGTGGGCAATCAGCCCCAGCATTTT

D: -
J: TRBJ1-5
V: TRBV12-3/TRBV12-4
size: -
CDR3: CASSWDSGQGQPQHF
DNA: TGTGCCAGCAGCTGGGACTCGGGGCAAGGTCAGCCCCAGCATTTT

D: -
J: TRBJ1-1
V: TRBV5-4
size: -
CDR3: CASRLGGQQNTEAFF
DNA: TGTGCCAGCAGACTTGGCGGACAGCAGAACACTGAAGCTTTCTTT

D: TRBD2
J: TRBJ2-1
V: TRBV11-3
size: -
CDR3: CASSLVLLAGRNNEQFF
DNA: TGTGCCAGCAGCTTAGTTCTACTAGCGGGACGAAACAATGAGCAGTTCTTC

D: TRBD2
J: TRBJ2-7
V: TRBV3-1
size: -
CDR3: CASSRTSVSTYEQYF
DNA: TGTGCCAGCAGTCGAACTAGCGTATCTACCTACGAGCAGTACTTC

D: -
J: TRBJ2-4
V: TRBV19
size: -
CDR3: CASSIDTGEADIQYF
DNA: TGTGCCAGTAGTATAGATACGGGGGAGGCAGACATTCAGTACTTC

D: TRBD2
J: TRBJ2-7
V: TRBV20-1
size: few
CDR3: CSAPRTSGGSSYEQYF
DNA: TGCAGTGCTCCAAGGACTAGCGGGGGTAGCTCCTACGAGCAGTACTTC

D: TRBD1
J: TRBJ1-2
V: TRBV30
size: -
CDR3: CAWSVQGGDGYTF
DNA: TGTGCCTGGAGTGTACAAGGGGGCGATGGCTACACCTTC

D: -
J: TRBJ1-1
V: TRBV7-2
size: -
CDR3: CASSLLGSMNTEAFF
DNA: TGTGCCAGCAGCTTACTTGGGTCAATGAACACTGAAGCTTTCTTT

D: TRBD1
J: TRBJ1-5
V: TRBV5-8
size: -
CDR3: CASSLWQGENQPQHF
DNA: TGTGCCAGCAGCTTGTGGCAGGGGGAGAATCAGCCCCAGCATTTT

D: TRBD2
J: TRBJ2-2
V: TRBV7-3
size: -
CDR3: CASSQSAGGVTGEPFF
DNA: TGTGCCAGCAGCCAGTCAGCGGGAGGAGTCACCGGGGAGCCGTTTTTT

D: TRBD1
J: TRBJ1-4
V: TRBV28
size: -
CDR3: CASRSAGGIEKLFF
DNA: TGTGCCAGCAGGTCCGCAGGGGGAATTGAAAAACTGTTTTTT

D: TRBD1
J: TRBJ2-1
V: TRBV12-3/TRBV12-4
size: -
CDR3: CASRLTGSYNEQFF
DNA: TGTGCCAGCAGACTGACAGGGTCCTACAATGAGCAGTTCTTC

D: TRBD1
J: TRBJ1-6
V: TRBV11-3
size: few
CDR3: CASSAQTGERRSPLHF
DNA: TGTGCCAGCAGCGCGCAAACAGGGGAGAGGCGGTCACCCCTCCACTTT

D: -
J: TRBJ1-1
V: TRBV7-9
size: -
CDR3: CASKSENTEAFF
DNA: TGTGCCAGCAAGTCTGAGAACACTGAAGCTTTCTTT

D: TRBD2
J: TRBJ2-1
V: TRBV6-1
size: few
CDR3: CASRELAGAGNEQFF
DNA: TGTGCCAGCAGGGAACTAGCGGGAGCTGGGAATGAGCAGTTCTTC

D: -
J: TRBJ2-2
V: TRBV30
size: medium-sized
CDR3: CAWSVGQNTGELFF
DNA: TGTGCCTGGAGTGTAGGGCAAAACACCGGGGAGCTGTTTTTT

D: TRBD2
J: TRBJ2-7
V: TRBV4-1
size: -
CDR3: CASSLLETSGSYEQYF
DNA: TGCGCCAGCAGCCTCCTCGAGACTAGCGGTTCCTACGAGCAGTACTTC

D: TRBD1
J: TRBJ1-4
V: TRBV6-1
size: -
CDR3: CASSPGQGANEKLFF
DNA: TGTGCCAGCAGTCCAGGACAGGGAGCTAATGAAAAACTGTTTTTT

D: -
J: TRBJ2-2
V: TRBV10-3
size: -
CDR3: CAISVTGIGTGELFF
DNA: TGTGCCATCAGTGTTACGGGAATAGGGACCGGGGAGCTGTTTTTT

D: -
J: TRBJ1-1
V: TRBV4-1
size: few
CDR3: CASSQSGIRGITEAFF
DNA: TGCGCCAGCAGCCAATCTGGCATCCGAGGCATCACTGAAGCTTTCTTT

D: TRBD1
J: TRBJ1-2
V: TRBV20-1
size: -
CDR3: CSVYLGTASALVNYGYTF
DNA: TGCAGTGTCTATTTGGGGACAGCAAGCGCTCTTGTGAACTATGGCTACACCTTC

D: TRBD2
J: TRBJ2-1
V: TRBV19
size: -
CDR3: CASKEPAGGDEQFF
DNA: TGTGCCAGTAAAGAACCAGCGGGAGGGGACGAGCAGTTCTTC

D: TRBD1
J: TRBJ1-2
V: TRBV7-9
size: -
CDR3: CASSRGTGGLGGYTF
DNA: TGTGCCAGCAGCCGCGGGACAGGGGGATTGGGTGGCTACACCTTC

D: -
J: TRBJ1-2
V: TRBV6-1
size: -
CDR3: CASNGGADYGYTF
DNA: TGTGCCAGCAATGGGGGCGCGGACTATGGCTACACCTTC

D: -
J: TRBJ1-1
V: TRBV6-1
size: few
CDR3: CASSETGMNTEAFF
DNA: TGTGCCAGCAGCGAAACAGGGATGAACACTGAAGCTTTCTTT

D: -
J: TRBJ2-5
V: TRBV27
size: once
CDR3: CASSNVGDQETQYF
DNA: TGTGCCAGCAGTAACGTGGGCGACCAAGAGACCCAGTACTTC

D: TRBD1
J: TRBJ2-7
V: TRBV27
size: -
CDR3: CASSPLQGAYYEQYF
DNA: TGTGCCAGCAGTCCCCTCCAGGGGGCTTACTACGAGCAGTACTTC

D: -
J: TRBJ1-5
V: TRBV24-1
size: -
CDR3: CATSDPASNQPQHF
DNA: TGTGCCACCAGTGATCCCGCTAGCAATCAGCCCCAGCATTTT

D: -
J: TRBJ2-2
V: TRBV5-1
size: -
CDR3: CASSPVGGEAGELFF
DNA: TGCGCCAGCAGCCCGGTAGGGGGAGAAGCCGGGGAGCTGTTTTTT

D: TRBD1
J: TRBJ2-1
V: TRBV11-3
size: -
CDR3: CASSRTSGTVIYDEQFF
DNA: TGTGCCAGCAGTCGAACTTCCGGGACAGTAATCTACGATGAGCAGTTCTTC

D: TRBD1
J: TRBJ2-1
V: TRBV24-1
size: -
CDR3: CATRGQGDNEQFF
DNA: TGTGCCACCAGGGGACAGGGGGACAATGAGCAGTTCTTC

D: TRBD1
J: TRBJ1-2
V: TRBV29-1
size: few
CDR3: CSVETGAGYGYTF
DNA: TGCAGCGTTGAAACAGGGGCAGGCTATGGCTACACCTTC

D: -
J: TRBJ2-7
V: TRBV19
size: -
CDR3: CASSTIRGPYEQYF
DNA: TGTGCCAGTAGTACAATCAGGGGCCCCTACGAGCAGTACTTC